This TCR beta chain was retrieved from a study of CD8 T cells in Susac syndrome. Study-level points and caveats: Maximal CD8+ clonal expansion in Susac was observed within TEMRA cells and among active patients.

Of note for this clonotype: Its specificity is unknown.

Sequencing of TCR beta was performed on blood CD8+ and CD4+ T cells. cDNA came from roughly 0.53 to 1 ug RNA primed by random hexamers. The amplification used immunoSEQ multiplex PCR on TCR beta CDR3; it spanned 54 Vbeta and 13 Jbeta. TCRdb re-derived calls from the immunoSEQ multiplex PCR reads in MiXCR, one entry per CDR3 protein. There are more than 150,000 distinct CDR3 sequences in the sample; around 93% occur only once, and approximately 0.15% lies in the top ten. The receptor was isolated from a human donor with Susac syndrome. The sequenced sample was CD8+ T cells from PBMCs.

CDR3 sequence: CASSQEVQGATRTDTQYF. CDR3 nucleotide sequence: TGCGCCAGCAGCCAAGAAGTCCAGGGGGCGACCCGCACAGATACGCAGTATTTT. This chain links TRBV4-1 with TRBJ2-3; 8 nucleotides align to TRBD1. The V and J ends lost 0 bases and 1 base, in that order; junction bases with no gene match: 9. The germline gives CDR1 MGHRA, CDR2 YSYEKL. The length of the CDR3 is 18 residues.